This T cell receptor (beta chain) was obtained from a study of T-cell reconstitution after alpha-beta-depleted transplantation in children. This clonotype appeared a few times. Germline V lookup: CDR1 SQVTM, CDR2 ANQGSEA. Deletions cut 4 bases from V and 3 bases from J, with 12 bases between. The CDR3 covers 13 residues. Unique molecular identifiers featured in how the TCRbeta library was prepared. TCRdb fed the PCR reads into MiXCR, producing one record per CDR3 protein. Here the sample spans 490,000 or so distinct CDR3 sequences, under 15% being singletons. The sample consisted of PBMCs from the stem cell graft donor, taken from the stem cell graft. The gene calls are TRBV29-1 and TRBJ1-2; D remains ambiguous. The source is a human donor who donated a stem cell graft to a child with combined immunodeficiency. CDR3 region: CSVVGTFDYGYTF. The CDR3, as DNA: TGCAGCGTTGTCGGAACTTTTGACTATGGCTACACCTTC.